The 21 T cell receptor beta chains reported below all come from one sample, sequenced in a study of T-cell reconstitution after alpha-beta-depleted transplantation in children. The TCRbeta library was prepared with unique molecular identifiers. TCRdb called the PCR reads again in MiXCR, with one record for every CDR3 protein. The sample has some 390,000 distinct CDR3 sequences; roughly 21% are singletons. Source: PBMCs from the stem cell graft donor, taken from the stem cell graft. The receptors stem from a human donor who donated a stem cell graft to a child with acute myeloid leukemia.

The V gene is TRBV29-1, the J gene TRBJ2-1; 9 bases are shared with TRBD2. CDR1 is SQVTM and CDR2 is ANQGSEA in the germline V gene. CDR3 size: 14 residues. The V gene end was trimmed by 3 bases and the J gene end by 6 bases; junction bases not matched to a gene: 6. CDR3 nucleotides: TGCAGCGTTGACGATGCTAGCGGGGTCAATGAGCAGTTCTTC. Protein sequence: CSVDDASGVNEQFF.

This clonotype was detected many times. The V gene is TRBV6-1, the J gene TRBJ2-4; a possible D gene is TRBD2 (6 bases). V was pared by 6 bases and J by 3 bases, with 15 bases between. CDR1 is MNHNS and CDR2 is SASEGT in the germline V gene. The CDR3 sequence is 15 residues long. CDR3 in amino acids: CASRSGGLGKNIQYF. The CDR3, as DNA: TGTGCCAGCAGATCTGGGGGACTCGGCAAAAACATTCAGTACTTC.

Many counts were recorded for this clonotype. The chain employs TRBV12-3 or TRBV12-4 and TRBJ2-4; 8 bases line up with TRBD1. This CDR3 has 13 amino acids. With 5 bases clipped from V and 9 bases from J, the junction kept 6 bases outside the gene matches. The CDR3 DNA sequence: TGTGCCAGCAGTCGAGGACAGGGAGTCATTCAGTACTTC. It encodes CASSRGQGVIQYF.

This clonotype was recorded many times. The chain has TRBV9 and TRBJ2-7; D might be TRBD1 or TRBD2, each matching 5 bases. The CDR3 runs to 15 residues. Trimming pared 3 bases from V and 3 bases from J, leaving 16 bases between. The germline V gene encodes CDR1 SGDLS and CDR2 YYNGEE. The CDR3 reads CASSESGLVFYEQYF. As DNA, the CDR3 is TGTGCCAGCAGCGAGTCGGGGCTAGTGTTCTACGAGCAGTACTTC. Together with reference TRBV9 and TRBJ2-7, the CDR3 gives the full variable domain: DSGVTQTPKHLITATGQRVTLRCSPRSGDLSVYWYQQSLDQGLQFLIQYYNGEERAKGNILERFSAQQFPDLHSELNLSSLELGDSALYFCASSESGLVFYEQYFGPGTRLTVT.

This clonotype was detected a few times. The chain combines TRBV28 with TRBJ2-3, with 7 bases matching TRBD1. The CDR3 is 16 residues long. With V trimmed by 5 bases and J by 4 bases, 12 bases remained unmatched. Germline CDR1 is MDHEN and CDR2 is SYDVKM. This CDR3 is CASSANRGRTADTQYF. CDR3 bases: TGTGCCAGCAGTGCTAACAGGGGTCGTACCGCAGATACGCAGTATTTT.

This clonotype was seen repeatedly, ten times or more. The chain is built from TRBV10-3 and TRBJ2-1; TRBD2 aligns across 9 bases. Losses at the gene ends were 2 bases for V and 8 bases for J; bases not matched to a gene: 10. Germline V gene sequence: CDR1 ENHRY, CDR2 SYGVKD. CDR3 length: 16 amino acids. In DNA form, the CDR3 reads TGTGCCATCAGTGAGGTGTTCGGGACTAGCATCCATGAGCAGTTCTTC. Protein product: CAISEVFGTSIHEQFF.

This clonotype was observed at least ten times. The chain recombines TRBV12-3 or TRBV12-4 with TRBJ2-7; D is perhaps TRBD1 (5 bases). This CDR3 region has 13 residues. V was pared by 5 bases and J by 5 bases, with 13 bases between. DNA of the CDR3: TGTGCCAGCAGTGCAGACAGTTACCACGAGCAGTACTTC. As protein: CASSADSYHEQYF.

This rearrangement joins TRBV7-2 to TRBJ2-7; possibly TRBD1 for D (5 bases). CDR3 length equals 14 residues. Germline lookup yields CDR1 SGHTA and CDR2 FQGNSA. Trimming stripped 4 bases from V and 2 bases from J, with 12 bases between. In DNA form, the CDR3 reads TGTGCCAGCAGCTGGGGCCTTACCCCCTACGAGCAGTACTTC. This encodes CASSWGLTPYEQYF.

This rearrangement joins TRBV20-1 to TRBJ2-2; D is undetermined. The germline V gene encodes CDR1 DFQATT and CDR2 SNEGSKA (reference sequence). V gave up 3 bases and J gave up 4 bases, with 15 bases separating them. The CDR3 extends over 15 amino acids. CDR3 region: CSASGRNPSTGELFF. In DNA, the CDR3 is TGCAGTGCTAGCGGGCGGAACCCGAGCACCGGGGAGCTGTTTTTT.

CDR3 loop: CATSDPLTENTIYF. The CDR3 DNA follows: TGTGCCACCAGTGATCCACTGACAGAGAACACCATATATTTT. V usage is TRBV24-1 and J usage is TRBJ1-3, with TRBD1 as a possible D gene (5 bases). Trimming shortened V by 3 bases and J by 7 bases, and 12 bases separated the two germline ends. This CDR3 is 14 amino acids long. Per germline, CDR1 KGHDR and CDR2 SFDVKD.

This clonotype was seen at least ten times. V is TRBV12-3 or TRBV12-4 and J is TRBJ2-1; D is possibly TRBD2 (5 bases). The CDR3 loop spans 13 amino acids. The V gene lost 6 bases and the J gene lost 13 bases, with 19 bases spanning the gap. The CDR3 reads CASSRRGWENQFF. As DNA, the CDR3 is TGTGCCAGCAGCCGCCGCGGATGGGAGAATCAGTTCTTC.

This clonotype was counted a few times. The V gene is TRBV10-3, the J gene TRBJ2-7; a weak D match, TRBD2 (5 bases). Trimming pared 7 bases from V and 0 bases from J, leaving 10 bases between. Germline CDR1 is ENHRY and CDR2 is SYGVKD. This CDR3 contains 13 residues. The CDR3 DNA sequence: TGTGCCATCACCCGGGATAGCTCCTACGAGCAGTACTTC. Protein sequence: CAITRDSSYEQYF.

The gene calls are TRBV24-1 and TRBJ2-1, with TRBD2 matching 7 bases. Germline trimming cut 6 bases from V and 7 bases from J; bases unmatched to any gene: 11. There are 15 residues in the CDR3. Germline lookup yields CDR1 KGHDR and CDR2 SFDVKD. The CDR3 region is CATSSGTPTRNEQFF. CDR3 coding DNA: TGTGCCACCAGTAGCGGGACCCCTACGAGGAATGAGCAGTTCTTC.

Many counts were recorded for this clonotype. This sequence joins TRBV12-3 or TRBV12-4 and TRBJ2-5; D perhaps matches TRBD2 (5 bases). This CDR3 is built from 13 residues. V gave up 3 bases and J gave up 5 bases, with 10 bases separating them. CDR3 loop: CASSFRGVETQYF. The CDR3 coding sequence is TGTGCCAGCAGTTTTCGGGGTGTGGAGACCCAGTACTTC.

This clonotype was counted at least ten times. The V call is TRBV5-1, the J call TRBJ2-6, with D tentatively TRBD1 or TRBD2 (5 bases each). Trimming removed 0 bases at V and 2 bases at J, with 6 bases between. This CDR3 region has 15 residues. CDR1 is SGHRS and CDR2 is YFSETQ in the germline V gene. The CDR3 coding sequence is TGCGCCAGCAGCTTGGAGGGACCTGGGGCCAACGTCCTGACTTTC. Its translation is CASSLEGPGANVLTF.

This clonotype was observed a handful of times. The V gene is TRBV2, the J gene TRBJ2-7; 7 nucleotides line up with TRBD2. CDR1 is SNHLY and CDR2 is FYNNEI in the germline V gene. The CDR3 runs to 14 residues. The J segment lost 6 bases and the V segment lost 4 bases, leaving 9 bases of the junction unmatched. The CDR3 region is CASSVAGADSEQYF. CDR3 sequence (DNA): TGTGCCAGCAGTGTTGCGGGAGCGGATTCCGAGCAGTACTTC.

This clonotype was counted only a few times. The chain couples TRBV4-3 to TRBJ2-1; no clear D. V lost 4 bases and J 5 bases, leaving 9 bases between the germline ends. Germline CDR1 reads LGHNA; CDR2 reads YSLEER. CDR3 length: 13 residues. The CDR3 nucleotides are TGCGCCAGCAGCCTCGACACTAACAATGAGCAGTTCTTC. Translating it yields CASSLDTNNEQFF.

This CDR3 is CASSPSGSTSYNEQFF. The CDR3 bases are TGTGCCAGCAGCCCTAGCGGGAGTACGTCCTACAATGAGCAGTTCTTC. The V call is TRBV7-9, the J call TRBJ2-1; 10 bases fit TRBD2. With V trimmed by 5 bases and J by 1 base, 5 bases remained unmatched. CDR3 length: 16 residues. Germline V gene lookup returns CDR1 SEHNR and CDR2 FQNEAQ (reference sequence). Complete variable domain (other parts from reference TRBV7-9 and TRBJ2-1): DTGVSQNPRHKITKRGQNVTFRCDPISEHNRLYWYRQTLGQGPEFLTYFQNEAQLEKSRLLSDRFSAERPKGSFSTLEIQRTEQGDSAMYLCASSPSGSTSYNEQFFGPGTRLTVL.

This clonotype appeared a few times. The gene calls are TRBV12-3 or TRBV12-4 and TRBJ2-1; 11 bases are shared with TRBD1. V gave up 7 bases and J gave up 6 bases; unmatched junction bases: 5. This CDR3 has 14 amino acids. The CDR3 loop reads CASTWDRGGNEQFF. The CDR3 DNA sequence: TGTGCCAGCACCTGGGACAGGGGGGGCAATGAGCAGTTCTTC.

In its sample, this clonotype was seen a few times. The J gene is TRBJ2-3, the V gene TRBV5-6; either TRBD1 or TRBD2 may supply D (5 bases each). The CDR3 spans 15 residues. The V end lost 0 bases, the J end lost 4 bases, and 12 bases lay between the germline ends. Germline CDR1 is SGHDT and CDR2 is YYEEEE. The CDR3 protein is CASSLGSTGPDTQYF. DNA of the CDR3: TGTGCCAGCAGCTTGGGCAGTACGGGGCCAGATACGCAGTATTTT.

This clonotype showed up just a few times. The gene calls are TRBV5-5 and TRBJ1-2; the match to TRBD1 covers 12 bases. The CDR3 covers 15 residues. CDR1 and CDR2 (germline): SGHKS, YYEKEE (reference sequence). V lost 4 bases, J lost 6 bases, and 7 bases stayed unmatched. The CDR3 DNA reads TGTGCCAGCAGCGTAATAGGGACAGGGGGCGATGGCTACACCTTC. Its translation is CASSVIGTGGDGYTF. The full variable domain, its missing parts supplied by reference TRBV5-5 and TRBJ1-2, is DAGVTQSPTHLIKTRGQQVTLRCSPISGHKSVSWYQQVLGQGPQFIFQYYEKEERGRGNFPDRFSARQFPNYSSELNVNALLLGDSALYLCASSVIGTGGDGYTFGSGTRLTVV.